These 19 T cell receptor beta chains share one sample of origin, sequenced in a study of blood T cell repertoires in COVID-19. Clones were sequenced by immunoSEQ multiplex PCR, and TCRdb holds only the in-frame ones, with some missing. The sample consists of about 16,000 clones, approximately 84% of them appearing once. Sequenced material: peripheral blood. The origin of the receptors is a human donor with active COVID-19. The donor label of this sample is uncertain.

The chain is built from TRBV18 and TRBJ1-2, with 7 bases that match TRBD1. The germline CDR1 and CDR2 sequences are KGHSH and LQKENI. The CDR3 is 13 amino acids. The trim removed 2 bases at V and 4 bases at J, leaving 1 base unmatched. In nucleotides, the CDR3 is TGTGCCAGCTCACCATCAGGGGGCTATGGCTACACCTTC. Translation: CASSPSGGYGYTF.

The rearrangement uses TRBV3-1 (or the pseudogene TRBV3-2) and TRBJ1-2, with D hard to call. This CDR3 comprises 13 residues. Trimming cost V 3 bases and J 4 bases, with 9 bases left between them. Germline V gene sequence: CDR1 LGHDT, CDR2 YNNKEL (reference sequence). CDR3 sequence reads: CASSHQVSYGYTF. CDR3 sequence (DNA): TGTGCCAGCAGCCACCAAGTGAGCTATGGCTACACCTTC.

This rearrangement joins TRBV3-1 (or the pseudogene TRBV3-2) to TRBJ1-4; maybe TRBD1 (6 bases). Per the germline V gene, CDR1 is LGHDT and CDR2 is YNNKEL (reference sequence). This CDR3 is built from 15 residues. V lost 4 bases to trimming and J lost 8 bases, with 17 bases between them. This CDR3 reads CASSRPGQTAEKLFF. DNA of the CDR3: TGTGCCAGCAGCCGACCGGGACAAACGGCGGAAAAACTGTTTTTT.

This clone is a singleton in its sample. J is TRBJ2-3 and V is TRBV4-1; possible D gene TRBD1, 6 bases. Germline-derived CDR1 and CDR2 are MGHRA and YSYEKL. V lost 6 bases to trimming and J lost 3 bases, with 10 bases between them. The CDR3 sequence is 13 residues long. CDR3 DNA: TGCGCCAGCAGTCCACAGGGAACAGATACGCAGTATTTT. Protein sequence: CASSPQGTDTQYF.

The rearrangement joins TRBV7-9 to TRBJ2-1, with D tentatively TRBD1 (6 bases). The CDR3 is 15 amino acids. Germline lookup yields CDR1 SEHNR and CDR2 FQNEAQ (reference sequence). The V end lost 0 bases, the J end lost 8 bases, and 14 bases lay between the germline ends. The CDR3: CASSLAALGAHEQFF. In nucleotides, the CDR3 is TGTGCCAGCAGCTTAGCGGCGTTGGGGGCCCATGAGCAGTTCTTC.

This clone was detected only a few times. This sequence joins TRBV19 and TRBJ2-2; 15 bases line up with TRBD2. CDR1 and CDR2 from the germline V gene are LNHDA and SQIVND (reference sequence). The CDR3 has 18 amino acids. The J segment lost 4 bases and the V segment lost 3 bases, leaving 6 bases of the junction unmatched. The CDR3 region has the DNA TGTGCCAGTAGTATGCGGACTAGCGGGGGGGCGTCCACCGGGGAGCTGTTTTTT. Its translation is CASSMRTSGGASTGELFF.

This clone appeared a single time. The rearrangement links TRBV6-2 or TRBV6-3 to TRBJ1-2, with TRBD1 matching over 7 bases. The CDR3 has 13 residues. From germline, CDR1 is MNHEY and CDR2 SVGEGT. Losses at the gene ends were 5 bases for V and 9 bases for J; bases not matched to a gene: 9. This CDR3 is CASSLGRQGSYTF. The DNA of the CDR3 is TGTGCCAGCAGTCTAGGGCGACAGGGAAGCTACACCTTC.

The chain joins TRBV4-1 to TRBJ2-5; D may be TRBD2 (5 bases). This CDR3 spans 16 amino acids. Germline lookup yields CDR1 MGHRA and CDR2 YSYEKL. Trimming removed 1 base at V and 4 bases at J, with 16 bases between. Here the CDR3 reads CASSQGFPGIGETQYF. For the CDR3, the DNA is TGCGCCAGCAGCCAAGGATTCCCGGGAATTGGAGAGACCCAGTACTTC.

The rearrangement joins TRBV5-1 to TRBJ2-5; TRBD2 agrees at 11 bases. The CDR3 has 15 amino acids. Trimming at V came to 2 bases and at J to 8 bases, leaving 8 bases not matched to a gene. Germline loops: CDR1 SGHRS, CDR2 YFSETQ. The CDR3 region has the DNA TGCGCCAGCAGCTTTAGCGGGGGGGCACGTCGAACCCAGTACTTC. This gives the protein CASSFSGGARRTQYF.

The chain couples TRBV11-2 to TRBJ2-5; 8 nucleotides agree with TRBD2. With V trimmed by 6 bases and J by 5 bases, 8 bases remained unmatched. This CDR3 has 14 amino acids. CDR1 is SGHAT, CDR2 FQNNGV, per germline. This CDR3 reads CASRPAGGPETQYF. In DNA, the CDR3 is TGTGCCAGCAGGCCTGCGGGGGGCCCGGAGACCCAGTACTTC.

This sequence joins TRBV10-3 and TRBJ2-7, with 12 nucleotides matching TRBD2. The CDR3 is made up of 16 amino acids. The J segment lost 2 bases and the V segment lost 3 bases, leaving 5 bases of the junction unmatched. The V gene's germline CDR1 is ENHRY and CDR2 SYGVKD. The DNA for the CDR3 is TGTGCCATCAGTGATCCTTCTAGCGGGGGGGCCTACGAGCAGTACTTC. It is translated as CAISDPSSGGAYEQYF.

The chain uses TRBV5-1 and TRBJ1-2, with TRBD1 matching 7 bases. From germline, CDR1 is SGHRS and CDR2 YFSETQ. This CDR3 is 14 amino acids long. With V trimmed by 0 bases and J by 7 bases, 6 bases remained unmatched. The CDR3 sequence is CASSLEGQPGGYTF. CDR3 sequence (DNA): TGCGCCAGCAGCTTGGAGGGACAGCCTGGTGGCTACACCTTC.

In nucleotides, the CDR3 is TGTGCCAGCGGGGGGGGCAATAATGAAAAACTGTTTTTT. It encodes CASGGGNNEKLFF. The chain employs TRBV3-1 (or the pseudogene TRBV3-2) and TRBJ1-4, with D maybe TRBD1 (6 bases). Germline V gene data show CDR1 as LGHDT and CDR2 as YNNKEL (reference sequence). Trimming pared 8 bases from V and 4 bases from J, leaving 11 bases between. CDR3 length: 13 residues.

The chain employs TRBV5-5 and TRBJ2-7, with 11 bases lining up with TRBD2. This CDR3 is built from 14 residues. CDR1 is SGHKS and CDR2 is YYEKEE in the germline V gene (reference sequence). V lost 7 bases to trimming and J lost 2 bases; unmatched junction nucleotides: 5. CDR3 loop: CASGQTSGAYEQYF. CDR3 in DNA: TGTGCCAGCGGACAGACTAGCGGGGCCTACGAGCAGTACTTC.

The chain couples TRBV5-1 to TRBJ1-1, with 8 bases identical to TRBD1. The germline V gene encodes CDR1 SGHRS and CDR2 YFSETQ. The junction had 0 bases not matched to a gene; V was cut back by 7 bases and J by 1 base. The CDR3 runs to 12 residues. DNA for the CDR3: TGCGCCAGCGGGACAGGGAACACTGAAGCTTTCTTT. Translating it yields CASGTGNTEAFF.

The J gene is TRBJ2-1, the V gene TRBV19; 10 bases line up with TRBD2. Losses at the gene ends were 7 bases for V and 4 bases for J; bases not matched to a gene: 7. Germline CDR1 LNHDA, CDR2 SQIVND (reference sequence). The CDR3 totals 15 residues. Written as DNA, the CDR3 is TGTGCCAGTACGCAGCGGGGGGGTTTATACAATGAGCAGTTCTTC. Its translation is CASTQRGGLYNEQFF. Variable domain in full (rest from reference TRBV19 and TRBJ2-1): DGGITQSPKYLFRKEGQNVTLSCEQNLNHDAMYWYRQDPGQGLRLIYYSQIVNDFQKGDIAEGYSVSREKKESFPLTVTSAQKNPTAFYLCASTQRGGLYNEQFFGPGTRLTVL.

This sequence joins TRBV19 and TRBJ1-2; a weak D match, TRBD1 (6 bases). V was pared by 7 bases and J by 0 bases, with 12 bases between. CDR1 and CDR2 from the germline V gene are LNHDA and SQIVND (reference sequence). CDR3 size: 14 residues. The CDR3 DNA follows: TGTGCCAGTACCCCACAGGGCGCTAACTATGGCTACACCTTC. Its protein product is CASTPQGANYGYTF.

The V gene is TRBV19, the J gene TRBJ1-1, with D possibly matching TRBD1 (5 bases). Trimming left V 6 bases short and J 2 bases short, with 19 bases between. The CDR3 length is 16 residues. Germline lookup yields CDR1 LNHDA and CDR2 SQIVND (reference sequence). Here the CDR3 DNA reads TGTGCCAGTAGCAGACCAGGGTCCCCTTATAACACTGAAGCTTTCTTT. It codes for CASSRPGSPYNTEAFF.

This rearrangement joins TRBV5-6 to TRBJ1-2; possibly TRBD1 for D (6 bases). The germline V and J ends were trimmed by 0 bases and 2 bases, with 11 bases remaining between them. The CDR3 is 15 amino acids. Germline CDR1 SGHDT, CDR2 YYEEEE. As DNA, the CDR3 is TGTGCCAGCAGCTTGGGGCCGACAGGCAACTATGGCTACACCTTC. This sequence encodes CASSLGPTGNYGYTF.